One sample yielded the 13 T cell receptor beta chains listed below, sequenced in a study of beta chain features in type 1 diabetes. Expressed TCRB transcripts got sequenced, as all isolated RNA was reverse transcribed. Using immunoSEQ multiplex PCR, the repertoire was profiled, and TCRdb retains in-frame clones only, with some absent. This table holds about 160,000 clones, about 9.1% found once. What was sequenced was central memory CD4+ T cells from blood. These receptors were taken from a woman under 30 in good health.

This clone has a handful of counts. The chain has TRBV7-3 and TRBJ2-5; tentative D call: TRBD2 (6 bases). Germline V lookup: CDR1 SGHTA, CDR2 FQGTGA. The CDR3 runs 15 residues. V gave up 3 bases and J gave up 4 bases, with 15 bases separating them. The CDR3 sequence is CASSFRDSSPETQYF. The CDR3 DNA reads TGTGCCAGCAGCTTCCGGGACTCCAGCCCAGAGACCCAGTACTTC.

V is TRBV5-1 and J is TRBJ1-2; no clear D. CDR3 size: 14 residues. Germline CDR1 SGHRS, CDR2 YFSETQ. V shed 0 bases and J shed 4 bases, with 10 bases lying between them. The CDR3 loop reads CASSLAEVSYGYTF. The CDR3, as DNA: TGCGCCAGCAGCTTGGCTGAGGTCTCCTATGGCTACACCTTC. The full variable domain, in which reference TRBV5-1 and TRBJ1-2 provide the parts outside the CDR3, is KAGVTQTPRYLIKTRGQQVTLSCSPISGHRSVSWYQQTPGQGLQFLFEYFSETQRNKGNFPGRFSGRQFSNSRSEMNVSTLELGDSALYLCASSLAEVSYGYTFGSGTRLTVV.

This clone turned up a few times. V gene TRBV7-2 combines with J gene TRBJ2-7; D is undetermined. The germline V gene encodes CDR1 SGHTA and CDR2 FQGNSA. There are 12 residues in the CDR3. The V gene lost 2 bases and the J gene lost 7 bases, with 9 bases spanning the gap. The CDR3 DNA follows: TGTGCCAGCAGCTTAAACATGATAGAGCAGTACTTC. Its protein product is CASSLNMIEQYF.

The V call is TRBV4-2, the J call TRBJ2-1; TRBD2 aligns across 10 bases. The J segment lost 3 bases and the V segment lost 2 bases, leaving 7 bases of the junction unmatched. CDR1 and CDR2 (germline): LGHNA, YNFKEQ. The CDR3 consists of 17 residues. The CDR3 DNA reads TGTGCCAGCAGCCAACACTCTAGCGGGAGCGGCTACAATGAGCAGTTCTTC. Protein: CASSQHSSGSGYNEQFF.

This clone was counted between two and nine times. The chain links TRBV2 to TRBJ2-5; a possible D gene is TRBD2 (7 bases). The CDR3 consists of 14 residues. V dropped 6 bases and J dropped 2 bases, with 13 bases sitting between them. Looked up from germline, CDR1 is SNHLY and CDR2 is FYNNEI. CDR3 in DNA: TGTGCCAGCAGGCCGGGGGGCCAGCAAGAGACCCAGTACTTC. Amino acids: CASRPGGQQETQYF.

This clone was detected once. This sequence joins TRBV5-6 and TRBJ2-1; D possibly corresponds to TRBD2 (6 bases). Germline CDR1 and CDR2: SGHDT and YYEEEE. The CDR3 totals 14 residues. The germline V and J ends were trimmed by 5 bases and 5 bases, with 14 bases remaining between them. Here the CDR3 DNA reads TGTGCCAGCAGTTCCCGGGACTTGAACAATGAGCAGTTCTTC. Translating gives CASSSRDLNNEQFF.

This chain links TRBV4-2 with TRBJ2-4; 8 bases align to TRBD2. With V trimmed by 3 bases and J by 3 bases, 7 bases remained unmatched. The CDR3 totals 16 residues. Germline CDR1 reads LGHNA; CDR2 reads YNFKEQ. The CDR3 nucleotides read TGTGCCAGCAGCCAGGATAGCGGGGTGGGCAAAAACATTCAGTACTTC. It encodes CASSQDSGVGKNIQYF.

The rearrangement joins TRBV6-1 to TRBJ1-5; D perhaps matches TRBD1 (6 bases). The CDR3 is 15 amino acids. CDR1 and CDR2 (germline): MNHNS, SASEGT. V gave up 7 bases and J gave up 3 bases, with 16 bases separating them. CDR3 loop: CASTPGAGANQPQHF. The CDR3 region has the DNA TGTGCCAGCACTCCTGGGGCAGGGGCCAATCAGCCCCAGCATTTT.

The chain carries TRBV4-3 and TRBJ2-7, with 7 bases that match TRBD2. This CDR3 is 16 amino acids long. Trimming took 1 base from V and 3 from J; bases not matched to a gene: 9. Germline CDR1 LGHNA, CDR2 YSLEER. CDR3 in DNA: TGCGCCAGCAGCCAAGCGAGCGGGATTACTGTCTACGAGCAGTACTTC. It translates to CASSQASGITVYEQYF.

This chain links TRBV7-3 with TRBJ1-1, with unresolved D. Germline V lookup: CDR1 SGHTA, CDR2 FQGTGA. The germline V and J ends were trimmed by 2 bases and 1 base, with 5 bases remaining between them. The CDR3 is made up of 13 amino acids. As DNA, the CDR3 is TGTGCCAGCAGCTTACATCCGAACACTGAAGCTTTCTTT. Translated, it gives CASSLHPNTEAFF.

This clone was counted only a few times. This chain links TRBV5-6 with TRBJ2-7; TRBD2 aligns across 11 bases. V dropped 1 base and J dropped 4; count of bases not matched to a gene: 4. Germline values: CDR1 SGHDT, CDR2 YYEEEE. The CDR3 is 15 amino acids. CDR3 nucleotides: TGTGCCAGCAGCTTGACTAGCGGGAGTTGGTACGAGCAGTACTTC. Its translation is CASSLTSGSWYEQYF. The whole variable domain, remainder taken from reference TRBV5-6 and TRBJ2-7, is DAGVTQSPTHLIKTRGQQVTLRCSPKSGHDTVSWYQQALGQGPQFIFQYYEEEERQRGNFPDRFSGHQFPNYSSELNVNALLLGDSALYLCASSLTSGSWYEQYFGPGTRLTVT.

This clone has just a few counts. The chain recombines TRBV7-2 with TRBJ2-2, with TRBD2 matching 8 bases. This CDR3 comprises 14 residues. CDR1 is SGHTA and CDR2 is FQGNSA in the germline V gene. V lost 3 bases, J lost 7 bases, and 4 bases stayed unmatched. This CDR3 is CASSFRGGVGELFF. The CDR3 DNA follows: TGTGCCAGCAGCTTCCGGGGGGGGGTCGGGGAGCTGTTTTTT.

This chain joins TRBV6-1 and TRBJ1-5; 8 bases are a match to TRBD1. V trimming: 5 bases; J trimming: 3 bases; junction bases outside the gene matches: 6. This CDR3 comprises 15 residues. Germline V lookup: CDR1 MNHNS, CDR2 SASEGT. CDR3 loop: CASSPDRGYNQPQHF. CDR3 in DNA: TGTGCCAGCAGTCCTGACAGGGGCTACAATCAGCCCCAGCATTTT.